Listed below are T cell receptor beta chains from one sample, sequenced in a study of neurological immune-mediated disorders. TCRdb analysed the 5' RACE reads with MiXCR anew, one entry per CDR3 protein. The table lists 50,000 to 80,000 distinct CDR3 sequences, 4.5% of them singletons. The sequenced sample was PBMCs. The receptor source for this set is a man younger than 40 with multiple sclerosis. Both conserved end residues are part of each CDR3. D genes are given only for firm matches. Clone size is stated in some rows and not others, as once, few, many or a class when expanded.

CDR3aa: CASSPGDSPLNF
CDR3nt: TGTGCCAGCAGCCCAGGGGATTCACCCCTCAACTTT
v_gene: TRBV5-5
d_gene: .
abundance: few
len: 12
j_gene: TRBJ1-6

CDR3aa: CASSLGTSGGTDTQYF
CDR3nt: TGCGCCAGCAGCTTGGGGACTAGCGGGGGAACAGATACGCAGTATTTT
v_gene: TRBV5-1
d_gene: TRBD2
abundance: many
len: 16
j_gene: TRBJ2-3

CDR3aa: CASSLAPASYEQYF
CDR3nt: TGTGCCAGCAGCTTAGCCCCGGCTTCCTACGAGCAGTACTTC
v_gene: TRBV11-2
d_gene: .
abundance: .
len: 14
j_gene: TRBJ2-7

CDR3aa: CASTEGSTDTQYF
CDR3nt: TGTGCCAGCACCGAGGGGAGCACAGATACGCAGTATTTT
v_gene: TRBV9
d_gene: .
abundance: many
len: 13
j_gene: TRBJ2-3

CDR3aa: CASSLMDRESEAFF
CDR3nt: TGCGCCAGCAGCTTGATGGACAGGGAGTCTGAAGCTTTCTTT
v_gene: TRBV5-1
d_gene: TRBD1
abundance: few
len: 14
j_gene: TRBJ1-1

CDR3aa: CATFGIGTGAYQPQHF
CDR3nt: TGTGCCACCTTCGGTATAGGGACTGGGGCCTATCAGCCCCAGCATTTT
v_gene: TRBV24-1
d_gene: .
abundance: few
len: 16
j_gene: TRBJ1-5

CDR3aa: CASRLQGASGYGYTF
CDR3nt: TGTGCCAGCAGACTACAGGGGGCGTCCGGTTATGGCTACACCTTC
v_gene: TRBV6-5
d_gene: TRBD1
abundance: many
len: 15
j_gene: TRBJ1-2

CDR3aa: CASSRSSAGAFF
CDR3nt: TGTGCCAGCAGCCGAAGCTCAGCTGGAGCTTTCTTT
v_gene: TRBV7-9
d_gene: .
abundance: many
len: 12
j_gene: TRBJ1-1

CDR3aa: CASSQASQATTYEQYF
CDR3nt: TGTGCCAGCAGCCAAGCGTCCCAGGCGACCACCTACGAGCAGTACTTC
v_gene: TRBV3-1
d_gene: .
abundance: many
len: 16
j_gene: TRBJ2-7

CDR3aa: CAIKGTAINQPQNF
CDR3nt: TGTGCCATCAAGGGGACAGCGATAAATCAGCCCCAGAATTTT
v_gene: TRBV10-3
d_gene: TRBD1
abundance: few
len: 14
j_gene: TRBJ1-5

CDR3aa: CASSKMGLNTEAFF
CDR3nt: TGTGCCAGCAGTAAGATGGGGCTGAACACTGAAGCTTTCTTT
v_gene: TRBV27
d_gene: .
abundance: many
len: 14
j_gene: TRBJ1-1

CDR3aa: CAFSRLTITEAFF
CDR3nt: TGTGCCTTCTCCCGGCTCACCATCACTGAAGCTTTCTTT
v_gene: TRBV12-3/TRBV12-4
d_gene: .
abundance: few
len: 13
j_gene: TRBJ1-1

CDR3aa: CSARDPLTPGDTQYF
CDR3nt: TGCAGTGCTAGAGACCCGCTGACACCAGGAGATACGCAGTATTTT
v_gene: TRBV20-1
d_gene: .
abundance: many
len: 15
j_gene: TRBJ2-3

CDR3aa: CASSYSGTAFYGYTF
CDR3nt: TGTGCCAGCAGTTACTCGGGGACGGCCTTCTATGGCTACACCTTC
v_gene: TRBV6-6
d_gene: .
abundance: many
len: 15
j_gene: TRBJ1-2

CDR3aa: CASSLGKGRDKETQYF
CDR3nt: TGCGCCAGCAGCTTGGGCAAGGGACGGGACAAAGAGACCCAGTACTTC
v_gene: TRBV5-1
d_gene: .
abundance: .
len: 16
j_gene: TRBJ2-5

CDR3aa: CSAGSYEQYF
CDR3nt: TGCAGTGCAGGGTCCTACGAGCAGTACTTC
v_gene: TRBV20-1
d_gene: .
abundance: few
len: 10
j_gene: TRBJ2-7

CDR3aa: CASSPRLQGAGEQYF
CDR3nt: TGTGCCAGCAGCCCCCGACTACAGGGGGCGGGCGAGCAGTACTTC
v_gene: TRBV7-9
d_gene: TRBD1
abundance: many
len: 15
j_gene: TRBJ2-7

CDR3aa: CASRGQGFTEAFF
CDR3nt: TGTGCCAGCAGGGGACAGGGTTTCACTGAAGCTTTCTTT
v_gene: TRBV6-5
d_gene: TRBD1
abundance: many
len: 13
j_gene: TRBJ1-1

CDR3aa: CASRSDRGNTIYF
CDR3nt: TGTGCCAGCAGATCCGACAGGGGCAACACCATATATTTT
v_gene: TRBV7-9
d_gene: TRBD1
abundance: many
len: 13
j_gene: TRBJ1-3

CDR3aa: CASSFGLTYNEQFF
CDR3nt: TGTGCCAGCAGCTTTGGCCTGACCTACAATGAGCAGTTCTTC
v_gene: TRBV5-6
d_gene: .
abundance: few
len: 14
j_gene: TRBJ2-1